This TCR beta chain derives from a study of T cell responses to AZD1222 COVID-19 vaccine. Whole-study findings and limits: Close to half of all spike-specific TCRs reportedly target regions of the variants that are unmutated. Along spike, vaccine-associated CD4 TCRs were found throughout, with dominance at 160-218 and 743-854. Only a handful of AZD1222 recipients were seropositive at baseline.

A note on this clone: Antigen specificity is unknown.

Analysis merged second doses at about 4 or about 12 weeks. Assay: immunoSEQ multiplex PCR; the TCRdb copy retains only in-frame clones and omits some. The table lists some 150,000 clones, around 90% of them singletons. Trimming took off 2 bases at V and 2 bases at J, with 12 bases between the two ends. Germline CDR1 LNHDA, CDR2 SQIVND (reference sequence). The CDR3 is made up of 15 amino acids. The receptor's source is an adult who received the AZD1222 COVID-19 vaccine. The rearrangement links TRBV19 to TRBJ2-5; no reliable D call. The sample consisted of peripheral blood, taken 28 days after the second AZD1222 dose. CDR3 in DNA: TGTGCCAGTAGTATATTCGGTTCCGCACAAGAGACCCAGTACTTC. Translating it yields CASSIFGSAQETQYF.